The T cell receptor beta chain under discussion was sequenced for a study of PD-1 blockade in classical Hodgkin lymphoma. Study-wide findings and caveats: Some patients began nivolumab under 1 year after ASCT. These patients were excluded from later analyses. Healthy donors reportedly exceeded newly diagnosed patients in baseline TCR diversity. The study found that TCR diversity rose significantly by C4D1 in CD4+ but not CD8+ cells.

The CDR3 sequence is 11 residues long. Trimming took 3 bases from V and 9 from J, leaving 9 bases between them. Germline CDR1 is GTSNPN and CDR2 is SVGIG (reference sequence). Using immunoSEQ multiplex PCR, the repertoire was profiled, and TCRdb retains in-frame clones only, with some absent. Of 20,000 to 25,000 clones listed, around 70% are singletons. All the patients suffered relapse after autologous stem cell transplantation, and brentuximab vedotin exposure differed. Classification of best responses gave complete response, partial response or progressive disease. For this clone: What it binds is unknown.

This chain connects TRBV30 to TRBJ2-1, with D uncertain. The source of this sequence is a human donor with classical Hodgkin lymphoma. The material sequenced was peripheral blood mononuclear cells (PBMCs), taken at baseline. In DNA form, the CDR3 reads TGTGCCTGGAGAGGTAGTGGTGAGCAGTTCTTC. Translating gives CAWRGSGEQFF. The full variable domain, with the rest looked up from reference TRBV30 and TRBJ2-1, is SQTIHQWPATLVQPVGSPLSLECTVEGTSNPNLYWYRQAAGRGLQLLFYSVGIGQISSEVPQNLSASRPQDRQFILSSKKLLLSDSGFYLCAWRGSGEQFFGPGTRLTVL.